This T cell receptor beta chain was sequenced for a study of blood T cells in healthy people across ages. A J-beta primer mix and a sample-barcoded 5' primer were used in a second PCR of about 7 to 12 cycles. Each cDNA molecule was tagged by a template-switch adaptor with 12 random nucleotides. TCRdb recomputed calls from the 5' RACE reads with MiXCR, one row per CDR3 protein. The sample carries more than 650,000 distinct CDR3 sequences, 20% to 25% recorded once. Total RNA extracted from each sample amounted to at least 6 micrograms. Regarding the study as a whole: The study found TCR beta diversity correlated strongly with naive T cell percentage. Comparison with aged donors showed that long-lived donors had more naive CD4+ cells and higher diversity.

This clonotype appeared many times. What it binds is not known. Germline CDR1 SGHTA, CDR2 FQGNSA. The CDR3 is 15 amino acids. V was shortened by 5 bases and J by 2 bases, with 13 bases between the two germline ends. Sequenced: blood. This chain joins TRBV7-2 and TRBJ1-5, with D perhaps matching TRBD1 (6 bases). The clonotype was recovered from a man aged 65 to 79 in good health. The CDR3 loop is CASSPNRVGNQPQHF. DNA for the CDR3: TGTGCCAGCAGCCCGAACAGGGTGGGCAATCAGCCCCAGCATTTT.